Shown below are 11 T cell receptor beta chains from a single sample sequenced in a study of beta chain features in type 1 diabetes. The isolated RNA, all of it, was reverse transcribed, so expressed TCRB transcripts were what got sequenced. Here immunoSEQ multiplex PCR was the method, and the copy in TCRdb shows in-frame clones only, minus some. The sample comprises about 360,000 clones, roughly 12% of which are singletons, and about 0.017% rests with the top ten. What was sequenced was naive CD4+ T cells from blood. The source is a man younger than 30 in good health.

This clone was recorded a few times. V usage is TRBV28 and J usage is TRBJ1-2, with D tentatively TRBD1 (6 bases). V was cut by 6 bases and J by 2 bases, with 10 bases left in between. CDR1 and CDR2 (germline): MDHEN, SYDVKM. The CDR3 is 13 amino acids. The CDR3 bases are TGTGCCAGCAGCCTGGACAGAAACTATGGCTACACCTTC. This encodes CASSLDRNYGYTF.

This sequence joins TRBV7-2 and TRBJ2-7, with TRBD2 as a possible D gene (6 bases). Germline V gene sequence: CDR1 SGHTA, CDR2 FQGNSA. V lost 1 base, J lost 4 bases, and 14 bases lay in between. The CDR3 covers 15 residues. The CDR3 DNA follows: TGTGCCAGCAGCTTAGGCGGGGCAACTTATTACGAGCAGTACTTC. Amino acids: CASSLGGATYYEQYF.

This clone has more than one count but fewer than ten. The V gene is TRBV11-3, the J gene TRBJ2-3, with 11 bases identical to TRBD2. This CDR3 region has 16 residues. The V gene's germline CDR1 is SGHNT and CDR2 YENEEA. Unmatched junction bases numbered 2, after V lost 1 base and J lost 2 bases. The CDR3 spells CASSLVAGGITDTQYF. In DNA, the CDR3 is TGTGCCAGCAGCTTAGTAGCGGGGGGGATCACAGATACGCAGTATTTT.

There are a few counts of this clone. The chain uses TRBV2 and TRBJ1-3, with 7 positions matching TRBD1. CDR1 SNHLY and CDR2 FYNNEI come from the germline V gene. With 6 bases clipped from V and 4 bases from J, the junction kept 9 bases outside the gene matches. The CDR3 contains 15 residues. The CDR3 sequence is CASRGGTGVGNTIYF. CDR3 coding DNA: TGTGCCAGCAGAGGAGGCACAGGGGTGGGAAACACCATATATTTT.

V is TRBV7-9 and J is TRBJ2-3; the match to TRBD2 covers 13 bases. V trimming: 8 bases; J trimming: 4 bases; junction bases outside the gene matches: 6. CDR1 is SEHNR, CDR2 FQNEAQ, per germline (reference sequence). This CDR3 comprises 15 residues. CDR3 in amino acids: CASRTSGSVADTQYF. CDR3 coding DNA: TGTGCCAGCCGGACTAGCGGGAGTGTTGCAGATACGCAGTATTTT.

This clone was seen more than once but under ten times. The chain employs TRBV25-1 and TRBJ2-1, with a tentative D call TRBD2 (5 bases). Between the trimmed V and J ends, which lost 6 bases and 4 bases, there was a span of 10 bases. The length of the CDR3 is 13 residues. Germline values: CDR1 MGHDK, CDR2 SYGVNS. The CDR3 reads CASRSAGYNEQFF. The CDR3 DNA sequence: TGTGCCAGCAGGTCCGCGGGTTACAATGAGCAGTTCTTC.

This clone has a handful of counts. CDR3 protein: CASSPVGGTVGDEQFF. The CDR3 DNA follows: TGTGCCAGCAGCCCGGTGGGGGGAACTGTAGGGGATGAGCAGTTCTTC. This chain links TRBV7-9 with TRBJ2-1; possible D gene TRBD2, 6 bases. CDR1 is SEHNR, CDR2 FQNEAQ, per germline (reference sequence). With 5 bases removed from V and 8 bases from J, the gap between germline ends came to 22 bases. The CDR3 spans 16 residues.

V and J are TRBV27 and TRBJ1-1; TRBD1 aligns across 9 bases. V was clipped by 6 bases and J by 5 bases; unmatched bases: 10. This CDR3 has 15 amino acids. Germline CDR1 reads MNHEY; CDR2 reads SMNVEV (reference sequence). For the CDR3, the DNA is TGTGCCAGCAGGACAACCGGGACAGGGAAGACTGAAGCTTTCTTT. This codes for CASRTTGTGKTEAFF.

The chain has TRBV20-1 and TRBJ2-7; tentative D call: TRBD1 (5 bases). The CDR3 runs 11 residues. Trimming removed 5 bases at V and 2 bases at J, with 7 bases between. Germline assignment: CDR1 DFQATT and CDR2 SNEGSKA (reference sequence). The CDR3 coding sequence is TGCAGTGCTGACAGTACCTACGAGCAGTACTTC. Its translation is CSADSTYEQYF.

The table lists this clone with a few counts. The chain recombines TRBV7-3 with TRBJ1-6; 8 positions match TRBD1. CDR1 is SGHTA and CDR2 is FQGTGA in the germline V gene. Trimming took 5 bases from V and 15 from J; bases not matched to a gene: 6. This CDR3 is built from 12 residues. DNA of the CDR3: TGTGCCAGCAGCGTGGACAGGGCAAACCTCCACTTT. This gives the protein CASSVDRANLHF.

This clone was observed a few times. The chain links TRBV7-2 to TRBJ2-3; D unresolved. V was cut by 7 bases and J by 3 bases, with 14 bases left in between. The CDR3 covers 14 residues. Germline V gene data show CDR1 as SGHTA and CDR2 as FQGNSA. The CDR3 protein is CASTSVGGTDTQYF. In DNA form, the CDR3 reads TGTGCCAGCACCTCAGTTGGCGGAACAGATACGCAGTATTTT.